This T cell receptor beta chain was profiled in a study of blood T cell repertoires in COVID-19. At the level of the study: Whether acute or convalescent, the COVID-19 samples came from the United States, Italy and Spain. Sample material is recorded as cDNA or gDNA derived from T cells, B-cell-depleted T cells, or PBMCs.

Germline CDR1 and CDR2: SNHLY and FYNNEI. J gave up 2 bases and V 6 bases, and 7 bases lay outside the gene matches. This CDR3 spans 15 amino acids. Within 2 weeks before study entry, exposed participants met a COVID-19 case. Source study methods: Amplification with reference gene primers provided the estimates of nucleated cell counts. The table came from immunoSEQ multiplex PCR; TCRdb's copy has only in-frame clones and leaves some out. The V and J calls and the clone size are those of that table, but D and trimming were determined from the DNA. The profile shows about 280,000 clones, about four fifths of them singletons.

V is TRBV2 and J is TRBJ1-1; 9 nucleotides align to TRBD1. The sample consisted of PBMCs or T cells enriched from blood (not recorded which). This clonotype originated in a man in his forties who had been exposed to COVID-19. The CDR3 loop is CASRGRTGANTEAFF. The CDR3 bases are TGTGCCAGCAGGGGACGGACAGGGGCCAACACTGAAGCTTTCTTT.